This is a list of T cell receptor beta chains from one sample in a study of tumor-infiltrating lymphocytes in oesophageal squamous cell carcinoma. TCRdb itself ran the PCR reads through MiXCR, one entry per CDR3 protein. Of fewer than 16,000 distinct CDR3 sequences listed, 40% to 65% are singletons. The source material was esophageal tumor tissue. The origin of the receptors is a male donor with esophageal squamous cell carcinoma. CDR3s include the opening cysteine and the closing phenylalanine or tryptophan. A D gene is named only where the DNA matches it firmly. Clone size, where shown, is once, few, many, or a class for clones that have expanded.

abundance: NA
d_gene: NA
j_gene: TRBJ2-7
v_gene: TRBV6-1
CDR3nt: TGTGCCAGCAGTGAAGGGTACTACGAGCAGTACTTC
CDR3aa: CASSEGYYEQYF

abundance: NA
d_gene: TRBD2
j_gene: TRBJ2-5
v_gene: TRBV7-9
CDR3nt: TGTGCCAGCAGCCCCGACCCGGGACTAGCTCAGGAGACCCAGTACTTC
CDR3aa: CASSPDPGLAQETQYF

abundance: NA
d_gene: NA
j_gene: TRBJ2-6
v_gene: TRBV6-9
CDR3nt: TGTGCCAGCACCCCCGGACGGAGCTCTGGGGCCAACGTCCTGACTTTC
CDR3aa: CASTPGRSSGANVLTF

abundance: NA
d_gene: NA
j_gene: TRBJ2-3
v_gene: TRBV10-3
CDR3nt: TGTGCCATCAAATCAACAGCAAGCACAGATACGCAGTATTTT
CDR3aa: CAIKSTASTDTQYF

abundance: NA
d_gene: TRBD2
j_gene: TRBJ2-7
v_gene: TRBV7-2
CDR3nt: TGTGCCAGCAGCTTAGCTGGGACTAGCGGGTACGAGCAGTACTTC
CDR3aa: CASSLAGTSGYEQYF

abundance: many
d_gene: TRBD2
j_gene: TRBJ2-7
v_gene: TRBV7-3
CDR3nt: TGTGCCAGCAGACCCAGCGGGGGCTCCTACGAGCAGTACTTC
CDR3aa: CASRPSGGSYEQYF

abundance: NA
d_gene: TRBD2
j_gene: TRBJ2-1
v_gene: TRBV7-2
CDR3nt: TGTGCCAGCAGCTCGGGACTAGCGGGAGGGGCCGAGTACTTC
CDR3aa: CASSSGLAGGAEYF

abundance: few
d_gene: NA
j_gene: TRBJ2-7
v_gene: TRBV7-9
CDR3nt: TGTGCCAGCACCTCGGAAGGGGGATTCGAGCAGTACTTC
CDR3aa: CASTSEGGFEQYF

abundance: NA
d_gene: TRBD1
j_gene: TRBJ1-6
v_gene: TRBV20-1
CDR3nt: TGCAGTGCTAGAACCCAAGGAGGGGGCAGGGGTAATTCACCCCTCCACTTT
CDR3aa: CSARTQGGGRGNSPLHF

abundance: NA
d_gene: NA
j_gene: TRBJ2-7
v_gene: TRBV12-3/TRBV12-4
CDR3nt: TGTGCCAGCAGCCCTAGTGGAACCTACGAGCAGTACTTC
CDR3aa: CASSPSGTYEQYF

abundance: NA
d_gene: TRBD1
j_gene: TRBJ1-2
v_gene: TRBV7-2
CDR3nt: TGTGCCAGCAGCTTAGGAACAGGGGGCATCTATGGCTACACCTTC
CDR3aa: CASSLGTGGIYGYTF

abundance: few
d_gene: NA
j_gene: TRBJ2-3
v_gene: TRBV7-2
CDR3nt: TGTGCCAGCAGCTTAGCTAGCGAAAATACGCAGTATTTT
CDR3aa: CASSLASENTQYF

abundance: NA
d_gene: NA
j_gene: TRBJ2-7
v_gene: TRBV6-1
CDR3nt: TGTGCCAGCAGTGACACACGTGAGCAGTACTTC
CDR3aa: CASSDTREQYF